This TCR beta chain emerged from a study of CD8 T cells in ankylosing spondylitis. Regarding the study as a whole: Significant enrichment of disease-linked clones was reported in matched ankylosing spondylitis synovial fluid. Earlier literature documents some of the motif variants in reactive arthritis synovial fluid and blood. A TCR beta motif made of fewer than ten highly homologous variants seemed typical of ankylosing spondylitis blood.

A word on this clonotype: Its antigen remains unidentified.

V was pared by 3 bases and J by 1 base, with 12 bases between. The CDR3 covers 15 residues. Per the germline V gene, CDR1 is SGHRS and CDR2 is YFSETQ. By quantitative 5'-RACE with molecular barcodes, the TCR beta libraries were made. A single record per CDR3 protein comes from TCRdb applying MiXCR to the 5' RACE reads. The top ten hold nearly 7% of the sample, which has hundreds of thousands of distinct CDR3 sequences, roughly 13% seen once. This sequence joins TRBV5-1 and TRBJ2-3; D perhaps matches TRBD2 (5 bases). Sequences were obtained from blood, either unsorted or a sorted T cell fraction (not recorded which). This TCR was sampled from a male donor with ankylosing spondylitis. The CDR3 is CASSYGLRRTDTQYF. DNA for the CDR3: TGCGCCAGCAGCTATGGACTCAGACGCACAGATACGCAGTATTTT.